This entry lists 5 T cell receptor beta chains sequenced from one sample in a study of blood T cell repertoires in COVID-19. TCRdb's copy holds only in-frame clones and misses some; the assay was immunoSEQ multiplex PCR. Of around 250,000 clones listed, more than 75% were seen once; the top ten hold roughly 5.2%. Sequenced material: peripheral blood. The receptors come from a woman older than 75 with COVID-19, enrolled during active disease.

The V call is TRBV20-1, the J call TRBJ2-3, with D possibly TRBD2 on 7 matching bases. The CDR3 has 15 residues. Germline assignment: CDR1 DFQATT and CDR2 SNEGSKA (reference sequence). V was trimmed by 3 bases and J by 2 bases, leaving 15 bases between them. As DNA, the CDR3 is TGCAGTGCTAGTGAGGGGGGGCTTATCACAGATACGCAGTATTTT. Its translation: CSASEGGLITDTQYF.

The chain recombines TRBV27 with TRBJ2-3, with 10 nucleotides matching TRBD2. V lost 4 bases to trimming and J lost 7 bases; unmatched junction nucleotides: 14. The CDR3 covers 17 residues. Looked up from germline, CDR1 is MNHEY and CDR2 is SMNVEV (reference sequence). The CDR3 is CASSSNRIAGGPHTQYF. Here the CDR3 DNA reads TGTGCCAGCAGTTCCAACAGAATAGCGGGGGGCCCCCATACGCAGTATTTT.

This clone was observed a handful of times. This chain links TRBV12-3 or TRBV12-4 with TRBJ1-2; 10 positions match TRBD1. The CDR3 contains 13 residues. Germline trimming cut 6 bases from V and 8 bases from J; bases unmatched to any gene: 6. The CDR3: CASRATGGRGYTF. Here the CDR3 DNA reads TGTGCCAGCAGAGCGACAGGGGGCAGGGGCTACACCTTC.

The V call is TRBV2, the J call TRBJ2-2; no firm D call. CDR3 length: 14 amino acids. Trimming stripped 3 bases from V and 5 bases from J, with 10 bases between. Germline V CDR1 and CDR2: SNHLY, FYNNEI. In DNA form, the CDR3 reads TGTGCCAGCAGTGACGGTAGCCGGACCGGGGAGCTGTTTTTT. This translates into CASSDGSRTGELFF.

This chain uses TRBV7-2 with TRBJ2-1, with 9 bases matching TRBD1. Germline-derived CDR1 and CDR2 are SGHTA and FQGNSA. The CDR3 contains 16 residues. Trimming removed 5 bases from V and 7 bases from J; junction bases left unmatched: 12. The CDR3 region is CASSLGTGRAGNEQFF. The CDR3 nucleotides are TGTGCCAGCAGCCTCGGGACAGGGAGGGCGGGGAATGAGCAGTTCTTC.